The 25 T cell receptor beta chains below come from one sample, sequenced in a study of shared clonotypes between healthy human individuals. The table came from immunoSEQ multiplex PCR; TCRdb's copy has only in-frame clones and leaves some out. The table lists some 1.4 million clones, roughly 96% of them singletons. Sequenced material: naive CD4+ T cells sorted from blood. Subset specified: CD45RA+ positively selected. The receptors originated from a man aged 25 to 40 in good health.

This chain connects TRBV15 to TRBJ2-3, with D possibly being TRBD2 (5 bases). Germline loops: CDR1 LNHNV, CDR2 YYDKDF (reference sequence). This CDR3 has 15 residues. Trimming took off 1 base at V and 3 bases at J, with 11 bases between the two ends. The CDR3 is CATSRGGLGTDTQYF. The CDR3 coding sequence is TGTGCCACCAGCAGAGGAGGGCTGGGGACAGATACGCAGTATTTT.

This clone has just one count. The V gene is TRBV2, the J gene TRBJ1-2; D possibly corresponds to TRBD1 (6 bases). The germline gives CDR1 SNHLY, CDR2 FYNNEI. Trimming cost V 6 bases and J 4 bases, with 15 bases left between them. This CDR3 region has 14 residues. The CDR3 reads CASSSEGGSYGYTF. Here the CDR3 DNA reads TGTGCCAGCAGCTCTGAAGGGGGGTCCTATGGCTACACCTTC.

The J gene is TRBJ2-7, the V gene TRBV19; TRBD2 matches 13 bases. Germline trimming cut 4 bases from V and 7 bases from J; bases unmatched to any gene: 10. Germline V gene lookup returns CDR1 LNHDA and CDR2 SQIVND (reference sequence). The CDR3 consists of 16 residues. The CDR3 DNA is TGTGCCAGTAGTAAAAGCGGACTAGCGGGAGCCTGGGAGCAGTACTTC. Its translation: CASSKSGLAGAWEQYF.

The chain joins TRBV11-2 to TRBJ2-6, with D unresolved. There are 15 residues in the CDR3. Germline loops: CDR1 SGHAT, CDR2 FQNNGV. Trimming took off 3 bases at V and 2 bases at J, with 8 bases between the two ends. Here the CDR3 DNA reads TGTGCCAGCAGCTTTTCCCGGGCTGGGGCCAACGTCCTGACTTTC. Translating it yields CASSFSRAGANVLTF.

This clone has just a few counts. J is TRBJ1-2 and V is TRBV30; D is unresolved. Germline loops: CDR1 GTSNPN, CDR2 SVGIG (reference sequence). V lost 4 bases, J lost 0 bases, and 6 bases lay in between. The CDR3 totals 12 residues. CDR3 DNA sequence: TGTGCCTGGACACCCACTAACTATGGCTACACCTTC. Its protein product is CAWTPTNYGYTF.

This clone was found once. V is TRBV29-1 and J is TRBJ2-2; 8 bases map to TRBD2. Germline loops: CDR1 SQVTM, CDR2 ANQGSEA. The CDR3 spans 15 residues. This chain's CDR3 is CSGSGGIANTGELFF. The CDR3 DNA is TGCAGTGGGTCGGGGGGGATTGCGAACACCGGGGAGCTGTTTTTT.

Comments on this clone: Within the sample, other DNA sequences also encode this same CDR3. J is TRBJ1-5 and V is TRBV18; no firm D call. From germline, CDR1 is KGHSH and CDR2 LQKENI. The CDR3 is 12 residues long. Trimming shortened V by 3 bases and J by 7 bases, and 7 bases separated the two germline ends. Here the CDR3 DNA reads TGTGCCAGCTCACCCTCAGGACAGCCCCAGCATTTT. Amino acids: CASSPSGQPQHF.

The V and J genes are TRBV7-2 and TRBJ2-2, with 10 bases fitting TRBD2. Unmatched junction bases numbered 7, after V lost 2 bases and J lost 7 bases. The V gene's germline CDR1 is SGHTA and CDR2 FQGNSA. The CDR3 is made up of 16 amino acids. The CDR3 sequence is CASSLTSGIRGGELFF. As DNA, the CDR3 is TGTGCCAGCAGCTTAACTAGCGGGATAAGGGGCGGGGAGCTGTTTTTT.

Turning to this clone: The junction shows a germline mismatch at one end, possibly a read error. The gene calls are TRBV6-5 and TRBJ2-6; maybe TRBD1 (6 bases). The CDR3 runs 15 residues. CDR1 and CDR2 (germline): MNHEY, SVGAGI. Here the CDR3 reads CASSYRESGANVLTF. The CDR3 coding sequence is TGTGCTAGCAGTTACAGGGAATCTGGGGCCAACGTCCTGACTTTC.

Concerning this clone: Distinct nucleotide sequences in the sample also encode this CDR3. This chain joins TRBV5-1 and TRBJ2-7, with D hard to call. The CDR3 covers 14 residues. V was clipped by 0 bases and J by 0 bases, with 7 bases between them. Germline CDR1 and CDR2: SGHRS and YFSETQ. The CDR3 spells CASSLVPSSYEQYF. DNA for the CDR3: TGCGCCAGCAGCTTGGTCCCGAGCTCCTACGAGCAGTACTTC.

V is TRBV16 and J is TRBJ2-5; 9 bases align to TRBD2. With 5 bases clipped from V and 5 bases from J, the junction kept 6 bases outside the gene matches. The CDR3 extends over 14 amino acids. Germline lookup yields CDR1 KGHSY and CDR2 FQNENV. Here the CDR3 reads CASSLAGADETQYF. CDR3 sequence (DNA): TGTGCCAGCAGCTTAGCGGGAGCTGATGAGACCCAGTACTTC.

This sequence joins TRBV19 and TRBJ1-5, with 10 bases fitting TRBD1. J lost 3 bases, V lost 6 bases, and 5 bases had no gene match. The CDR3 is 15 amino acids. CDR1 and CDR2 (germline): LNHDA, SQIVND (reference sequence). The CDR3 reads CASSQDRGHNQPQHF. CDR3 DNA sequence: TGTGCCAGTAGCCAAGACAGGGGGCACAATCAGCCCCAGCATTTT. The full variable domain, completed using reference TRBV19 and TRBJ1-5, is DGGITQSPKYLFRKEGQNVTLSCEQNLNHDAMYWYRQDPGQGLRLIYYSQIVNDFQKGDIAEGYSVSREKKESFPLTVTSAQKNPTAFYLCASSQDRGHNQPQHFGDGTRLSIL.

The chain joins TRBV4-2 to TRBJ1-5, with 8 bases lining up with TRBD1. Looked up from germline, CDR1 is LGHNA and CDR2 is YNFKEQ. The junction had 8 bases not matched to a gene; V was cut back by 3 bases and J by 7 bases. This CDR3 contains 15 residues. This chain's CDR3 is CASSHRQGWRQPQHF. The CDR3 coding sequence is TGTGCCAGCAGCCATCGACAGGGGTGGAGGCAGCCCCAGCATTTT.

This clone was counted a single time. The CDR3 is CASSLRSYNEQFF. The CDR3 coding sequence is TGTGCCAGCAGTCTCCGCTCCTACAATGAGCAGTTCTTC. The chain links TRBV27 to TRBJ2-1; no definite D call. Trimming removed 5 bases at V and 0 bases at J, with 5 bases between. Looked up from germline, CDR1 is MNHEY and CDR2 is SMNVEV (reference sequence). The CDR3 loop spans 13 amino acids.

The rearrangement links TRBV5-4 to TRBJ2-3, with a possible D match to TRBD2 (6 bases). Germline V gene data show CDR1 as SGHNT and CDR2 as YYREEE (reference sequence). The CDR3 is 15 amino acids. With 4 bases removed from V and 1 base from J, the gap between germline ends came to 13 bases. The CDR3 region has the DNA TGTGCCAGCAGCCCCGTGAAGCGGGGCACAGATACGCAGTATTTT. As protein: CASSPVKRGTDTQYF.

The CDR3: CASSSLRENEQFF. DNA of the CDR3: TGTGCCAGCAGCTCTCTTAGGGAGAATGAGCAGTTCTTC. The chain joins TRBV5-5 to TRBJ2-1; D perhaps matches TRBD2 (5 bases). CDR3 length equals 13 residues. Trimming took off 3 bases at V and 7 bases at J, with 11 bases between the two ends. Germline V gives CDR1 SGHKS, CDR2 YYEKEE (reference sequence).

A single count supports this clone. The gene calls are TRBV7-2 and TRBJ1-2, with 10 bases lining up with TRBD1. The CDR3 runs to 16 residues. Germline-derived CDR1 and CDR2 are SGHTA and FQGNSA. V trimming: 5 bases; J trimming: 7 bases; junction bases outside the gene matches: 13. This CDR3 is CASSQDRTGGMGGYTF. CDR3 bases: TGTGCCAGCAGCCAGGACCGGACAGGGGGAATGGGTGGCTACACCTTC.

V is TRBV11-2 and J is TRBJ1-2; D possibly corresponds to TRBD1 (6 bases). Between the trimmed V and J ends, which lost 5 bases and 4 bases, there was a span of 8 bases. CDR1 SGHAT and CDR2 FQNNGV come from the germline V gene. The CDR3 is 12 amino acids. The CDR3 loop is CASSPDSYGYTF. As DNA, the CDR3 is TGTGCCAGCAGCCCGGACAGCTATGGCTACACCTTC.

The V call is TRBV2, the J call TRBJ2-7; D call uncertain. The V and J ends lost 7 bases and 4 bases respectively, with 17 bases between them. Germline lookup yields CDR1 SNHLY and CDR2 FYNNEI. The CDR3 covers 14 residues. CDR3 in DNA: TGTGCCAGCACCAGCCGGTCCACGGAATACGAGCAGTACTTC. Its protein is CASTSRSTEYEQYF.

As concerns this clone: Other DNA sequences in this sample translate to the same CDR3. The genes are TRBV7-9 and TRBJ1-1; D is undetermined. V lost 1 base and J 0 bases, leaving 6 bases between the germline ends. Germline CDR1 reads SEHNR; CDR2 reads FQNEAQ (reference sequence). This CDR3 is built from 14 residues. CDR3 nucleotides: TGTGCCAGCAGCTTAGGGACGGTGAACACTGAAGCTTTCTTT. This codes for CASSLGTVNTEAFF.

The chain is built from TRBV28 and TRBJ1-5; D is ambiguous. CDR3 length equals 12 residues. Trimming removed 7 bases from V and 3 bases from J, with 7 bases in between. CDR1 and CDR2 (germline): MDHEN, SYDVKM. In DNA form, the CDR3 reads TGTGCCAGCACGGTCAACAATCAGCCCCAGCATTTT. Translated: CASTVNNQPQHF.

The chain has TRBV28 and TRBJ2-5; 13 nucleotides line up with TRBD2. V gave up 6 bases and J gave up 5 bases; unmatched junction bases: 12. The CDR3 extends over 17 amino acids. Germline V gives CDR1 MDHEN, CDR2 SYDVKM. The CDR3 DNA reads TGTGCCAGCAGGGTAACTAGCGGGAGGGCCGGAGGTGAGACCCAGTACTTC. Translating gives CASRVTSGRAGGETQYF.

CDR3 protein: CASTTTSGRNTGELFF. CDR3 nucleotide sequence: TGTGCCAGCACAACGACTAGCGGGAGGAACACCGGGGAGCTGTTTTTT. The genes are TRBV12-1 and TRBJ2-2; TRBD2 was called by the table and not checked on the DNA. TRBV12-1 represents a pseudogene. The CDR3 loop spans 16 amino acids.

The CDR3 loop reads CASSTRPTGSYEQYF. The CDR3 DNA is TGTGCCAGCAGCACCCGACCGACAGGTTCCTACGAGCAGTACTTC. The V gene is TRBV7-9, the J gene TRBJ2-7, with D maybe TRBD1 (6 bases). The V and J ends lost 5 bases and 1 base respectively, with 15 bases between them. Looked up from germline, CDR1 is SEHNR and CDR2 is FQNEAQ (reference sequence). The CDR3 has 15 amino acids. Filled out from reference TRBV7-9 and TRBJ2-7, the complete variable domain reads DTGVSQNPRHKITKRGQNVTFRCDPISEHNRLYWYRQTLGQGPEFLTYFQNEAQLEKSRLLSDRFSAERPKGSFSTLEIQRTEQGDSAMYLCASSTRPTGSYEQYFGPGTRLTVT.

CDR3 sequence: CASSLVFGASNEQFF. CDR3 sequence (DNA): TGTGCCAGCAGCTTAGTGTTTGGAGCGAGCAATGAGCAGTTCTTC. This rearrangement joins TRBV11-2 to TRBJ2-1; D unclear. The V end was cut by 1 base, the J end by 6 bases, with 13 bases between. CDR1 SGHAT and CDR2 FQNNGV come from the germline V gene. The length of the CDR3 is 15 residues.